This TCR beta chain was documented in a study of beta chain features in type 1 diabetes. Study background: On cell yields, gender and age, patients and healthy donors were similar. Study-wide results and limits: Significant though moderate, a shortening of TCRB CDR3s appeared in all four CD4+ subsets of Type 1 diabetes patients.

On this clone: Its antigen is as yet unknown.

The length of the CDR3 is 15 residues. Germline V gives CDR1 KGHSH, CDR2 LQKENI. The J segment lost 2 bases and the V segment lost 3 bases, leaving 3 bases of the junction unmatched. TCRB transcripts that were expressed got sequenced, as all of the isolated RNA had been reverse transcribed. Method: immunoSEQ multiplex PCR; TCRdb's copy keeps in-frame clones and lacks some. The sample lists some 190,000 clones; 7% to 9% were seen once. Sequencing input: central memory CD4+ T cells from blood. J is TRBJ2-3 and V is TRBV18, with TRBD1 identical over 9 bases. This clonotype was sampled from a man aged 18 to 29 with type 1 diabetes. The CDR3: CASSPDRGYTDTQYF. The CDR3 DNA reads as TGTGCCAGCTCACCGGACAGGGGATACACAGATACGCAGTATTTT.